This paragraph reports one TCR beta chain. Its antigen has not been determined. The sample holds no much larger clone one base away, and base qualities are not on file. Library construction relied on the immunoSEQ multiplex PCR assay. TCRdb obtained this table from immuneACCESS and retained in-frame rearrangements with V and J assigned. These tables miss some clones; where compared with another copy, unresolved V genes account for less than half of the shortfall, and the remainder is unexplained. Recorded for this sample are 25,000 to 35,000 clones; approximately 88% of them occurred a single time. Clones ranked in the top ten supply over 7.5% of the sample. This sample was taken from a study of T cell changes during pregnancy in multiple sclerosis (dated by TCRdb to about 2019). In the study overall: The study examined how the T cell repertoire changed over the course of pregnancy in women with multiple sclerosis.

The CDR3 spans 13 residues, from the cysteine through the phenylalanine. Kept here is only the CDR3 DNA, which spans 39 bases and is read in frame from base 1. As encoded in the germline V gene, CDR1 is SGDLS while CDR2 is YYNGEE. V is shortened by 4 bases, J by 5 bases, and the region joining them spans 9 bases. The sample in question was CD8+ T cells from peripheral blood mononuclear cells, obtained before pregnancy. The sequence was collected from a female donor with multiple sclerosis, enrolled in a pregnancy study. The V gene is TRBV9 and the J gene is TRBJ2-2, with no D gene named confidently. The DNA is as follows: TGTGCCAGCAGCCCCTACCGGACCGGGGAGCTGTTTTTT. Its translation is CASSPYRTGELFF. Reference TRBV9 and TRBJ2-2 genes cover what lies past the CDR3, so the full variable domain is DSGVTQTPKHLITATGQRVTLRCSPRSGDLSVYWYQQSLDQGLQFLIQYYNGEERAKGNILERFSAQQFPDLHSELNLSSLELGDSALYFCASSPYRTGELFFGEGSRLTVL.